This T cell receptor beta chain comes out of a study of shared clonotypes between healthy human individuals. Findings and limits, study-wide: Even with large depth, rarefaction showed that sorted-subset sequencing was incomplete. Exclusively blood specimens were collected; tissue repertoires likely differ.

About this clone itself: Antigen specificity is unknown.

In the authors' methods: Junction-only sequences without quality scores were provided by ImmunoSEQ, so filtering was different. Produced via immunoSEQ multiplex PCR; TCRdb's table is partial and in-frame only. V and J calls and clone size come straight from that table; D and trimming were deduced from the DNA. The data show approximately 2.5 million clones, 93% seen once. The ends were cut back, 6 bases at V and 4 bases at J, with 24 bases in the middle. Germline V CDR1 and CDR2: LNHDA, SQIVND (reference sequence). The CDR3 is 18 amino acids. The gene calls are TRBV19 and TRBJ1-4; tentatively, D is TRBD1 (5 bases). The sequenced sample was naive CD4+ T cells from PBMCs. Subset: CD45RA+ positively selected. The clonotype originates from a young man in good health. Some clones in this sample may be carry-over from other donors' samples. The CDR3, as DNA: TGTGCCAGTAGCCCGGATTCAATTCACGGGACCCTTAATGAAAAACTGTTTTTT. This sequence encodes CASSPDSIHGTLNEKLFF.